This T cell receptor beta chain was sequenced in a study of blood T cell repertoires in COVID-19. On the study more broadly: Acute and convalescent COVID-19 samples came from the United States, Italy and Spain. In each case, the material was cDNA or gDNA derived from T cells, B-cell-depleted T cells, or PBMCs.

As originally analysed: Estimation of nucleated cell counts relied on the amplification of reference gene primers. This table comes from immunoSEQ multiplex PCR, and its TCRdb copy is limited to in-frame clones, with some not included. V and J calls and clone size are as listed in that table; D and trimming were resolved from the DNA. The sample comprises some 170,000 clones, around 73% of which are singletons, and 17% rests with the top ten. The CDR3 is 13 amino acids. Germline V gene lookup returns CDR1 LNHDA and CDR2 SQIVND (reference sequence). Germline trimming cut 10 bases from V and 4 bases from J; bases unmatched to any gene: 7.

The TCR sequence derives from a woman aged 45 to 65 who had recovered from COVID-19. The specimen was PBMCs or T cells enriched from blood (not recorded which). The V gene is TRBV19, the J gene TRBJ2-3, with 8 bases lining up with TRBD1. The CDR3 region is CATTETGADTQYF. CDR3 in DNA: TGTGCCACCACAGAGACAGGGGCAGATACGCAGTATTTT.